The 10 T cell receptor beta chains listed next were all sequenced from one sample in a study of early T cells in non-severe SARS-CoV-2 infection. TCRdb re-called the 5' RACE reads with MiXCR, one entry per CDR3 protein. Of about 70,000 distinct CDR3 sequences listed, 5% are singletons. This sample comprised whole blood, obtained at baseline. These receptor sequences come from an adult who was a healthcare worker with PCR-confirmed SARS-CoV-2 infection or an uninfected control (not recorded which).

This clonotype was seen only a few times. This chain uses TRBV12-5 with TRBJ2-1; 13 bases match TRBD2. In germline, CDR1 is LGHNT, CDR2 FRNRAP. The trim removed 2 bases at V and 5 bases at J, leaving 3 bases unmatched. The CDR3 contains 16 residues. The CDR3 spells CASGLSGLAGNNEQFF. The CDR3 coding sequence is TGTGCTAGTGGTTTGTCGGGACTAGCGGGAAACAATGAGCAGTTCTTC.

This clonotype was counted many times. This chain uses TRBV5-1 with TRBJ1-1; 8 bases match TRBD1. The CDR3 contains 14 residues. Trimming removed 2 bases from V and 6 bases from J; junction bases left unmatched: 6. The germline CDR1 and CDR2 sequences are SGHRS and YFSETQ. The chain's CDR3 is CASSFTGGWSEAFF. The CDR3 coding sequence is TGCGCCAGCAGCTTTACAGGGGGTTGGTCTGAAGCTTTCTTT.

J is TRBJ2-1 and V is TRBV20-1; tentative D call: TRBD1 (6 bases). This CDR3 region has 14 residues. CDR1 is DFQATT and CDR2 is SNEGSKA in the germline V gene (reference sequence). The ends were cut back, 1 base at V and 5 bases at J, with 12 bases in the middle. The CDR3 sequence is CSARARGSDNEQFF. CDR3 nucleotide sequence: TGCAGTGCTAGAGCTAGGGGGAGCGACAATGAGCAGTTCTTC.

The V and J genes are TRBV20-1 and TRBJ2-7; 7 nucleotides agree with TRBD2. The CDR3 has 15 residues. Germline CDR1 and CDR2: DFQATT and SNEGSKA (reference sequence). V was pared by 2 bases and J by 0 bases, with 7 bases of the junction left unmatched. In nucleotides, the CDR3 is TGCAGTGCTAGACGAGGGGAGGGCAACTCCTACGAGCAGTACTTC. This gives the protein CSARRGEGNSYEQYF.

CDR3 residues: CASSLAGSRETQYF. CDR3 nucleotides: TGTGCCAGCAGTCTAGCGGGATCTAGGGAGACCCAGTACTTC. This sequence joins TRBV6-1 and TRBJ2-5; 9 bases are a match to TRBD2. The CDR3 sequence is 14 residues long. The V and J ends lost 5 bases and 5 bases, in that order; junction bases with no gene match: 6. Germline V CDR1 and CDR2: MNHNS, SASEGT.

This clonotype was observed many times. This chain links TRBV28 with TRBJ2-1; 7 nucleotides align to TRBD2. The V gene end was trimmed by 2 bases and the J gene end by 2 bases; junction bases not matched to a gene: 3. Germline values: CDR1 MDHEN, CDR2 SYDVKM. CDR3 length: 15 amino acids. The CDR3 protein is CASSLAAGAYNEQFF. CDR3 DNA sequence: TGTGCCAGCAGTTTAGCTGCGGGAGCCTACAATGAGCAGTTCTTC. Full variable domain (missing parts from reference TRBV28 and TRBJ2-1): DVKVTQSSRYLVKRTGEKVFLECVQDMDHENMFWYRQDPGLGLRLIYFSYDVKMKEKGDIPEGYSVSREKKERFSLILESASTNQTSMYLCASSLAAGAYNEQFFGPGTRLTVL.

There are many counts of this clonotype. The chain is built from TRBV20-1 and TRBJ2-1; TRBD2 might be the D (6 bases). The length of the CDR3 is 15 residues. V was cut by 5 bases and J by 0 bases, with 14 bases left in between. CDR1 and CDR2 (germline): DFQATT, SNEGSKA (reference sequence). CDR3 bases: TGCAGTGCTGTCACCGGGAGTCCCTCCTACAATGAGCAGTTCTTC. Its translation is CSAVTGSPSYNEQFF.

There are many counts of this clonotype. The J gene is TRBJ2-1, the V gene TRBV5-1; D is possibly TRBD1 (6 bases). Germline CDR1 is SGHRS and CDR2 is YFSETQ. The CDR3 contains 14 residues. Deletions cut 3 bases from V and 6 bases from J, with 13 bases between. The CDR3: CASSSSGVGNEQFF. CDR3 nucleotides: TGCGCCAGCAGCTCATCAGGGGTTGGCAATGAGCAGTTCTTC.

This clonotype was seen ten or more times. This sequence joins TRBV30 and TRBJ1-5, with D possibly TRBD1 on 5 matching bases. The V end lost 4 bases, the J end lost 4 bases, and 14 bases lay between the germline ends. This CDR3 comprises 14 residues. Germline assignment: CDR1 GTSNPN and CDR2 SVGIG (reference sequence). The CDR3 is CAWTPGASNQPQHF. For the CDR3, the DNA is TGTGCCTGGACCCCCGGGGCCAGTAATCAGCCCCAGCATTTT.

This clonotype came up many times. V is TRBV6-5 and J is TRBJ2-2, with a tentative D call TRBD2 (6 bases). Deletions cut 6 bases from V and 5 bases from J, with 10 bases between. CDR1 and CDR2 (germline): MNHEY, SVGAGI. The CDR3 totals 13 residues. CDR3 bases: TGTGCCAGCAGCCGACGGGAGACCGGGGAGCTGTTTTTT. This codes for CASSRRETGELFF.